A single TCR beta chain is shown here with its context. The antigen is undetermined. This specimen comes from a study of T cell responses to AZD1222 COVID-19 vaccine. Clones were sequenced by immunoSEQ multiplex PCR, and TCRdb holds only the in-frame ones, with some missing. The table has 150,000 or so clones, 91% seen once. Study conclusions and caveats: Among spike-specific TCRs, nearly half reportedly target unmutated variant regions. The repertoires were collected only after the peak T cell response. Compared with day 0, the breadth and depth of the Spike-specific TCR repertoire rose significantly after two doses of AZD1222. Of the AZD1222 recipients, only five to seven were seropositive at baseline.

The CDR3 is 15 amino acids. V dropped 6 bases and J dropped 7; count of bases not matched to a gene: 12. Looked up from germline, CDR1 is MNHEY and CDR2 is SMNVEV (reference sequence). Sequenced material: peripheral blood, taken on day 0 of AZD1222 vaccination. The chain combines TRBV27 with TRBJ2-7; 10 nucleotides line up with TRBD1. This TCR came from an adult in good health. In DNA form, the CDR3 reads TGTGCCAGCAGCGAACCGGGACAGGGGCTAGAAGAGCAGTACTTC. It specifies CASSEPGQGLEEQYF.